The 32 T cell receptor beta chains below all came from one sample that was sequenced in a study of T cell repertoires in cytomegalovirus infection. TCRdb called the reads again in MiXCR, with one record for every CDR3 protein. The sample comprises 150,000 to 200,000 distinct CDR3 sequences, approximately 15% of which are singletons, and 27% rests with the top ten. The specimen was PBMCs. These receptors all stem from a human donor in good health (CMV status not recorded). Some clones in this sample may be carry-over from other donors' samples.

This clonotype was counted at least ten times. The V call is TRBV7-2, the J call TRBJ2-5; possibly TRBD1 for D (5 bases). The CDR3 is 17 amino acids. Germline V gives CDR1 SGHTA, CDR2 FQGNSA. V was shortened by 4 bases and J by 0 bases, with 18 bases between the two germline ends. CDR3: CASSSRSRTLYQETQYF. CDR3 in DNA: TGTGCCAGCAGCTCGCGGAGTAGGACACTGTACCAAGAGACCCAGTACTTC.

The sample holds a few counts of this clonotype. The gene calls are TRBV3-1 and TRBJ2-2; D perhaps matches TRBD2 (6 bases). V was clipped by 4 bases and J by 6 bases, with 12 bases between them. The CDR3 sequence is 14 residues long. CDR1 is LGHDT and CDR2 is YNNKEL in the germline V gene (reference sequence). The CDR3 DNA reads TGTGCCAGCAGCCTTCAGCGGGTGGCCGGGGAGCTGTTTTTT. It encodes CASSLQRVAGELFF.

The chain recombines TRBV3-1 with TRBJ1-2; 9 nucleotides agree with TRBD1. The CDR3 totals 14 residues. V lost 3 bases and J lost 8; bases outside the gene matches: 7. Germline loops: CDR1 LGHDT, CDR2 YNNKEL (reference sequence). CDR3 nucleotides: TGTGCCAGCAGCCACGCCGGGACAGGGCGAGGCTACACCTTC. It is translated as CASSHAGTGRGYTF.

In this sample, this clonotype turned up a few times. The V and J genes are TRBV14 and TRBJ1-5; D not certain. CDR1 and CDR2 from the germline V gene are SGHDN and FVKESK. The CDR3 is made up of 14 amino acids. The ends were cut back, 1 base at V and 4 bases at J, with 8 bases in the middle. CDR3 amino acids: CASSQVGRNQPQHF. CDR3 DNA sequence: TGTGCCAGCAGCCAAGTCGGGCGAAATCAGCCCCAGCATTTT.

This clonotype was counted at least ten times. The gene calls are TRBV19 and TRBJ1-1, with 8 bases fitting TRBD1. Trimming cost V 8 bases and J 0 bases; bases outside gene matches: 14. CDR1 is LNHDA and CDR2 is SQIVND in the germline V gene (reference sequence). The CDR3 loop spans 17 amino acids. The DNA for the CDR3 is TGTGCCAGTCTCCCGAAGGGACAGGCTGCTATGAACACTGAAGCTTTCTTT. Its protein product is CASLPKGQAAMNTEAFF.

This chain joins TRBV6-2 or TRBV6-3 and TRBJ2-7; D is unresolved. Trimming took off 0 bases at V and 3 bases at J, with 9 bases between the two ends. From germline, CDR1 is MNHEY and CDR2 SVGEGT. The CDR3 contains 14 residues. In DNA form, the CDR3 reads TGTGCCAGCAGTTACTCTCTAGGAATCTACGAGCAGTACTTC. Amino acid sequence: CASSYSLGIYEQYF.

This clonotype was detected only a few times. J is TRBJ2-1 and V is TRBV6-2 or TRBV6-3, with a tentative D call TRBD2 (6 bases). Trimming pared 5 bases from V and 8 bases from J, leaving 22 bases between. The germline CDR1 and CDR2 sequences are MNHEY and SVGEGT. The CDR3 totals 16 residues. CDR3 protein: CASSRLGVSGSYEQFF. The DNA of the CDR3 is TGTGCCAGCAGTCGTCTCGGGGTGAGCGGGTCTTATGAGCAGTTCTTC.

This chain uses TRBV5-1 with TRBJ2-3, with TRBD2 matching over 15 bases. The CDR3 spans 18 residues. CDR1 SGHRS and CDR2 YFSETQ come from the germline V gene. After removal of 4 bases from V and 0 bases from J, the junction contained 6 bases not matched to a gene. CDR3 in amino acids: CASSRGTSGGHSTDTQYF. The CDR3 nucleotides read TGCGCCAGCAGCCGTGGGACTAGCGGGGGGCATAGCACAGATACGCAGTATTTT. The variable domain in full, completed from reference TRBV5-1 and TRBJ2-3, reads KAGVTQTPRYLIKTRGQQVTLSCSPISGHRSVSWYQQTPGQGLQFLFEYFSETQRNKGNFPGRFSGRQFSNSRSEMNVSTLELGDSALYLCASSRGTSGGHSTDTQYFGPGTRLTVL.

In its sample, this clonotype was seen many times. The chain combines TRBV7-2 with TRBJ1-4; D unresolved. Germline V gives CDR1 SGHTA, CDR2 FQGNSA. CDR3 size: 15 residues. V was pared by 3 bases and J by 8 bases, with 16 bases between. The chain's CDR3 is CASSFRRSKGEKLFF. DNA of the CDR3: TGTGCCAGCAGCTTTAGGCGGTCAAAAGGGGAAAAACTGTTTTTT.

This clonotype came up many times. The chain uses TRBV7-8 and TRBJ1-2, with 11 bases identical to TRBD1. The CDR3 extends over 13 amino acids. From germline, CDR1 is SGHVS and CDR2 FQNEAQ. V lost 5 bases, J lost 4 bases, and 0 bases stayed unmatched. For the CDR3, the DNA is TGTGCCAGCAGCGGGACAGGGGGCTATGGCTACACCTTC. It translates to CASSGTGGYGYTF.

There are many counts of this clonotype. V gene TRBV4-1 combines with J gene TRBJ2-7, with TRBD1 matching over 7 bases. Trimming took 0 bases from V and 5 from J; bases not matched to a gene: 10. The germline V gene encodes CDR1 MGHRA and CDR2 YSYEKL. This CDR3 is 16 amino acids long. The CDR3 DNA is TGCGCCAGCAGCCAAGACAAGGGGGCAGGGACAGACGAGCAGTACTTC. Its protein is CASSQDKGAGTDEQYF.

This clonotype was detected many times. V and J are TRBV5-4 and TRBJ2-5, with D perhaps matching TRBD1 or TRBD2 (5 bases each). From germline, CDR1 is SGHNT and CDR2 YYREEE (reference sequence). V was cut by 5 bases and J by 4 bases, with 24 bases left in between. This CDR3 is 17 amino acids long. The CDR3 nucleotides read TGTGCCAGCAGGGGCCGGGACCAACTCCCGAGCGCAGAGACCCAGTACTTC. Translated: CASRGRDQLPSAETQYF.

In its sample, this clonotype was seen many times. The chain has TRBV5-1 and TRBJ2-7, with 8 bases matching TRBD1. The CDR3 extends over 14 amino acids. Germline trimming cut 5 bases from V and 3 bases from J; bases unmatched to any gene: 7. The germline V gene encodes CDR1 SGHRS and CDR2 YFSETQ. The CDR3 nucleotides are TGCGCCAGCAGTACCGGGACAGGAATCTACGAGCAGTACTTC. Its translation: CASSTGTGIYEQYF.

This chain connects TRBV6-2 or TRBV6-3 to TRBJ1-1; D not certain. V was cut by 11 bases and J by 5 bases, with 18 bases left in between. From germline, CDR1 is MNHEY and CDR2 SVGEGT. CDR3 size: 13 residues. CDR3: CAVRRPLETEAFF. The CDR3 bases are TGTGCCGTCCGTCGGCCATTAGAGACTGAAGCTTTCTTT.

V and J are TRBV27 and TRBJ2-2; weak D call: TRBD1 (5 bases). Per germline, CDR1 MNHEY and CDR2 SMNVEV (reference sequence). V gave up 7 bases and J gave up 2 bases, with 14 bases separating them. The CDR3 length is 15 residues. In nucleotides, the CDR3 is TGTGCCAGCACAAGGAGACAGTTCAACACCGGGGAGCTGTTTTTT. Residues: CASTRRQFNTGELFF.

The chain links TRBV7-9 to TRBJ1-2; a possible D gene is TRBD1 (5 bases). The V gene lost 2 bases and the J gene lost 6 bases, with 10 bases spanning the gap. This CDR3 spans 13 amino acids. Germline V gene sequence: CDR1 SEHNR, CDR2 FQNEAQ (reference sequence). The CDR3, as DNA: TGTGCCAGCAGCTTACAGGGAGTGGATGGCTACACCTTC. This codes for CASSLQGVDGYTF.

The table lists this clonotype with many counts. This rearrangement joins TRBV7-2 to TRBJ1-5; 7 nucleotides align to TRBD1. The CDR3 covers 14 residues. Germline CDR1 is SGHTA and CDR2 is FQGNSA. V shed 4 bases and J 6 bases; nucleotides not matched to a gene: 6. The CDR3 DNA sequence: TGTGCCAGCAGCTCCCCAGGGGGGAGTCAGCCCCAGCATTTT. Translated: CASSSPGGSQPQHF.

This clonotype has at least ten counts. The chain joins TRBV7-2 to TRBJ2-7, with 8 bases that match TRBD1. From germline, CDR1 is SGHTA and CDR2 FQGNSA. There are 14 residues in the CDR3. Unmatched junction bases numbered 5, after V lost 5 bases and J lost 2 bases. CDR3 DNA sequence: TGTGCCAGCAGCCTTCGGACAGGGACCTACGAGCAGTACTTC. It encodes CASSLRTGTYEQYF.

This clonotype turned up a few times. The chain carries TRBV29-1 and TRBJ1-2; no definite D call. Germline V gene sequence: CDR1 SQVTM, CDR2 ANQGSEA. Trimming took off 3 bases at V and 3 bases at J, with 11 bases between the two ends. This CDR3 has 13 amino acids. CDR3 DNA sequence: TGCAGCGTTGAGGAGGAAAGGTACTATGGCTACACCTTC. Its translation is CSVEEERYYGYTF.

This clonotype was detected only a few times. DNA of the CDR3: TGCAGTGCTAGCCAATGGACAGGGTCGAGCACAGATACGCAGTATTTT. It yields the protein CSASQWTGSSTDTQYF. This chain joins TRBV20-1 and TRBJ2-3; TRBD1 agrees at 8 bases. The ends lost 3 bases at V and 0 bases at J; junction bases unmatched: 8. Germline loops: CDR1 DFQATT, CDR2 SNEGSKA (reference sequence). This CDR3 spans 16 amino acids.

This chain uses TRBV6-2 or TRBV6-3 with TRBJ1-1; weak D call: TRBD1 (5 bases). The CDR3 covers 15 residues. The V end lost 8 bases, the J end lost 5 bases, and 21 bases lay between the germline ends. CDR1 is MNHEY and CDR2 is SVGEGT in the germline V gene. This CDR3 is CASAENRGAETEAFF. The CDR3 DNA reads TGTGCCAGCGCCGAGAATAGGGGCGCAGAGACTGAAGCTTTCTTT.

This clonotype was detected ten times or more. The genes are TRBV7-2 and TRBJ1-3; D unclear. V dropped 5 bases and J dropped 7 bases, with 6 bases sitting between them. Per germline, CDR1 SGHTA and CDR2 FQGNSA. CDR3 length equals 11 residues. The CDR3 region is CASSPGNTIYF. The CDR3 DNA reads TGTGCCAGCAGCCCCGGGAACACCATATATTTT.

This clonotype showed up many times. The V call is TRBV7-3, the J call TRBJ2-7, with a weak D call TRBD1 (5 bases). Trimming shortened V by 5 bases and J by 1 base, and 12 bases separated the two germline ends. Germline CDR1 reads SGHTA; CDR2 reads FQGTGA. The CDR3 is 14 amino acids. CDR3 DNA: TGTGCCAGCAGCGCACAGGATGGATCCTACGAGCAGTACTTC. It specifies CASSAQDGSYEQYF.

V gene TRBV20-1 combines with J gene TRBJ2-3; no definite D call. Germline-derived CDR1 and CDR2 are DFQATT and SNEGSKA (reference sequence). The CDR3 loop spans 13 amino acids. Deletions cut 0 bases from V and 8 bases from J, with 12 bases between. The CDR3 bases are TGCAGTGCTAGAGATTACAAGGCACTTACGCAGTATTTT. Residues: CSARDYKALTQYF.

This clonotype came up a few times. The chain recombines TRBV20-1 with TRBJ2-7; the D gene could be TRBD1 or TRBD2 (6 bases each). The V gene's germline CDR1 is DFQATT and CDR2 SNEGSKA (reference sequence). V lost 5 bases to trimming and J lost 1 base, with 15 bases between them. The CDR3 has 14 amino acids. The CDR3 loop reads CSAPEGGPSYEQYF. The CDR3 nucleotides are TGCAGTGCTCCAGAGGGGGGTCCTTCCTACGAGCAGTACTTC.

The gene calls are TRBV5-1 and TRBJ2-6; D unclear. CDR3 length: 14 amino acids. Germline V lookup: CDR1 SGHRS, CDR2 YFSETQ. The germline V and J ends were trimmed by 4 bases and 1 base, with 6 bases remaining between them. Written as DNA, the CDR3 is TGCGCCAGCAGCCATGGGTCTGGGGCCAACGTCCTGACTTTC. Its translation is CASSHGSGANVLTF.

This rearrangement joins TRBV18 to TRBJ2-2, with D perhaps assigned TRBD1 or TRBD2 (5 bases each). CDR3 length equals 14 residues. Germline V CDR1 and CDR2: KGHSH, LQKENI. V dropped 1 base and J dropped 13 bases, with 16 bases sitting between them. The CDR3 reads CASSPQGPRTALFF. The CDR3 bases are TGTGCCAGCTCACCACAGGGACCCAGAACCGCGCTGTTTTTT.

This clonotype was detected ten times or more. The chain recombines TRBV7-2 with TRBJ2-3; tentative D call: TRBD1 (5 bases). This CDR3 has 14 residues. Germline loops: CDR1 SGHTA, CDR2 FQGNSA. Trimming cost V 5 bases and J 1 base, with 10 bases left between them. The CDR3 loop reads CASSPDRGTDTQYF. The CDR3 region has the DNA TGTGCCAGCAGCCCCGACAGAGGCACAGATACGCAGTATTTT.

This clonotype was seen more than once but under ten times. V usage is TRBV27 and J usage is TRBJ1-5; no clear D gene. CDR1 and CDR2 from the germline V gene are MNHEY and SMNVEV (reference sequence). The CDR3 covers 16 residues. V lost 5 bases and J 1 base, leaving 15 bases between the germline ends. The DNA of the CDR3 is TGTGCCAGCAGTCCCGTTGGCGGCTGGAGCAATCAGCCCCAGCATTTT. It codes for CASSPVGGWSNQPQHF.

This clonotype occurred many times. V gene TRBV6-1 combines with J gene TRBJ2-3, with 11 bases identical to TRBD2. This CDR3 spans 15 amino acids. From germline, CDR1 is MNHNS and CDR2 SASEGT. With V trimmed by 6 bases and J by 3 bases, 5 bases remained unmatched. This CDR3 reads CASRPSSGRTDTQYF. The DNA for the CDR3 is TGTGCCAGCAGACCTTCTAGCGGGAGGACAGATACGCAGTATTTT.

For this clonotype: At one end the junction does not follow the germline gene, possibly because of a read error. This sequence joins TRBV4-1 and TRBJ2-7; tentatively, D is TRBD2 (6 bases). There are 17 residues in the CDR3. Germline CDR1 MGHRA, CDR2 YSYEKL. In DNA form, the CDR3 reads TGTGCCAGCAGCCACGGGAGTACGGGCAGTGTTTCCTACGAGCAGTACTTC. As protein: CASSHGSTGSVSYEQYF.

This clonotype was found many times. V usage is TRBV10-3 and J usage is TRBJ2-5, with 11 positions matching TRBD2. Germline CDR1 reads ENHRY; CDR2 reads SYGVKD. The CDR3 runs to 16 residues. The junction had 7 bases not matched to a gene; V was cut back by 4 bases and J by 3 bases. CDR3: CAISVGPGLAEETQYF. In nucleotides, the CDR3 is TGTGCCATCAGTGTGGGACCGGGACTAGCGGAAGAGACCCAGTACTTC.